The entry below describes one TCR beta chain. The antigen remains unidentified. Genomic DNA, serving as template, underwent TCR beta VDJ and CDR3 profiling. TCRdb reprocessed the reads via MiXCR and lists one record per CDR3 protein. Counted here are around 250,000 distinct CDR3 sequences, 55% to 60% occurring once; the ten biggest clones make up approximately 8.2%. These data are taken from a study of CD8+CD57+ T cells in acquired aplastic anemia. Study-wide background: Sorted CD4+ plus CD8+ cells gave DNA averaging around 3.2 ug.

This CDR3 contains 14 residues. The V gene lost 6 bases and the J gene lost 0 bases, with 14 bases spanning the gap. From germline, CDR1 is DFQATT and CDR2 SNEGSKA (reference sequence). Points from the study as a whole: Levels of CD8+ Simpson's diversity were not significantly distinct in patients versus controls.

The sequence came from a human donor with severe aplastic anemia or a healthy control (not recorded which). The rearrangement uses TRBV20-1 and TRBJ1-1; tentative D call: TRBD1 (5 bases). The sample taken for sequencing was sorted CD4+, CD8+, or CD8+CD57+ T cells (not recorded which) from PBMCs. The CDR3 DNA follows: TGCAGTGCGGCACAAGGACACCTGAACACTGAAGCTTTCTTT. Translating it yields CSAAQGHLNTEAFF.